The T cell receptor (beta chain) under discussion was sequenced for a study of cytomegalovirus exposure and HLA in healthy donors (dated by TCRdb to the late 2010s). Looking at the study overall: An earlier analysis of 587 of the donors reported approximately 300 Gb of sequence data and around 110 million unique TCR beta sequences from about 179 million T cells. All discovery cohort repertoires had been generated using a single sequencing platform. About 300 gigabases of sequencing data and approximately 91 million unique TCR sequences made up an early release that covered roughly 670 HLA-typed donors. Typing coverage varied by locus: roughly 629-640 donors for A, B, C, DRB1 and DQB1; roughly 510 for DQA1; approximately 570 for DPA1; 400 to 480 for DPB1. A separate validation cohort of 90 to 150 different subjects was used in addition to the approximately 610-subject first cohort. In a later analysis, previously published TCR beta repertoires from hundreds of donors were re-analyzed and high-resolution HLA genotyping was added so that TCR occurrence patterns could be studied. High-throughput TCR immunosequencing, statistical association of individual TCRs with disease status, and machine learning were combined to predict cytomegalovirus infection status. Among 350 to 400 genotyped donors of the cohort, an average of about 240,000 unique TCR beta nucleotide sequences were sequenced per donor, roughly 20% of them non-productive. The study aimed to test whether signatures of past pathogen exposure could be identified by cataloging public T cell receptors. Of the 350 to 400 genotyped donors, approximately 83% fell in the genetic ancestry cluster associated with self-reported Caucasian donors. In an earlier analysis of several hundred of the donors, high-throughput TCR beta sequencing was used to judge whether each TCR beta V gene segment behaved as functional or pseudogenic. A later genetic analysis used genome-wide SNP genotypes for 398 of the 666 donors, treating that subset as a discovery cohort. Donor age, sex, ethnicity and CMV serostatus were compiled together with the repertoire data. Class I and class II HLA loci were covered by the typing at four-digit resolution. Rather than using new phenotypic data, the later analysis identified candidate immune exposures from TCR beta sequences and from how often those sequences occurred across donors. Four to six DR-DQ haplotypes were handled as single units for association and clustering, since linkage in the cohort was strong. The study used immunosequencing to profile the T cell repertoires of approximately 650 subjects and linked those repertoires to cytomegalovirus serostatus.

As concerns this clone: Its antigen is unknown. No base quality information exists; no much larger clone differs at one position.

The cohort was made up of about 670 healthy bone marrow donors. Cohort members were all nominally healthy when sampled, although unrecorded immune exposures were likely present. The donor was CMV seronegative and was included in the group of a few hundred seronegative cohort members. A peripheral blood sample was provided by each donor, and peripheral blood mononuclear cells were used for TCR beta sequencing. Genomic DNA extraction from the blood cell samples was performed with the Qiagen DNeasy Blood Extraction Kit. Findings and caveats that apply to the study as a whole: In vitro tests confirmed that a few of the cytomegalovirus-associated TCR beta chains recognize cytomegalovirus antigens. A further reported finding was that TCR beta sequences accurately predicted the HLA-A and HLA-B alleles for most subjects in the first cohort. According to a later analysis, most CMV-associated TCR beta chains appeared to be HLA-restricted, and the HLA associations seemed to be driven largely by CMV exposure. In a later analysis, HLA-associated TCR beta chains showed more clonal expansion and lower generation probabilities than non-associated chains that were equally common. A later analysis associated about 17,000 TCR beta sequences with specific HLA alleles at a false discovery rate of 0.05. According to the authors, the approach could potentially be generalized to other disease states and immunological phenotypes. The study gave a list of under 200 TCR beta chains associated with cytomegalovirus. According to a later analysis, TCR association rates differed among HLA loci, with DRB1 alleles showing the most associated TCRs and HLA-C alleles showing the fewest. According to a later analysis, parvovirus B19, influenza, CMV and Epstein-Barr virus appeared linked to several top co-occurrence clusters. While some public TCRs were present in many individuals, most TCR sequences turned up only very rarely across donors. V-gene and J-gene trimming of TCR beta chains was associated with a missense DCLRE1C variant in a later genetic analysis, and the association was replicated in an independent cohort. A later genetic analysis reported fewer N-insertions in productive TCRs among donors in an Asian-associated ancestry cluster than the roughly 640-donor mean. The sequencing pipeline was judged likely to have produced a cluster of highly shared sequence variants as a technical artifact. In this cohort, only TCR beta chains were sequenced, and detectable features were limited by the absence of alpha or paired-chain data. Because counts were too low, approximately 18 rarely observed V segments, including chromosome 9 orphons, were excluded from the earlier analysis of around 590 of the donors. In an earlier analysis of roughly 560 of the donors, most TCR beta V segments were observed in productive rearrangements about 87% or about 30% of the time, broadly matching IMGT annotations. Assigning TCR associations to individual alleles was difficult when HLA alleles, especially DR and DQ, strongly co-occurred. Immune exposure information for the cohort was limited to CMV serostatus. Because HLA typing was missing for some donors at each locus, association tests included only the typed subset. The presence/absence analyses assumed that sequencing depth was roughly uniform across donors, and that assumption may not be true. The classifier was reported to diagnose cytomegalovirus status with high specificity and sensitivity in both the original and validation cohorts. Linkage disequilibrium might explain the correlated functional status among segregating V segments, but an unknown experimental factor could not be ruled out.

Library preparation was by the immunoSEQ multiplex PCR assay. For the multiplex PCR, a mixture combining 60 forward primers for TCR Vbeta segments and 13 reverse primers for TCR Jbeta segments was used. Amplification of the CDR3 region of rearranged TCR beta genes was performed with a multiplex PCR assay on genomic DNA. The Illumina HiSeq System was used to sequence the amplified TCR beta libraries as 87-base-pair reads. The paper's processing steps were these. Across the 600 to 700 repertoires, a later analysis counted approximately 75 million unique TCR beta chains, around 11 million of which were shared by at least two donors. To remove PCR and sequencing errors, raw reads were error-corrected and collapsed into unique sequences using a nearest-neighbor algorithm that merged closely related sequences. V, D and J gene segments were assigned by aligning CDR3 sequences to IMGT reference sequences. For a sequence to be retained, at least a six-nucleotide match to both a V gene segment and a J gene segment was required. A rearrangement was called productive if the CDR3 had no stop codons and remained in frame with V and J, and every other rearrangement was called non-productive. Following IMGT convention, CDR3 was defined as the stretch from the second conserved V-encoded cysteine up to the conserved J-encoded phenylalanine. Sequences without an unambiguous match to a single V gene segment were excluded from the earlier analysis of about 600 of the donors. In an earlier analysis of approximately 590 of the donors, V segments were called functional above 56.7% productive rearrangements and were called segregating when the between-donor standard deviation exceeded 5%. A statistical classification framework was developed to diagnose cytomegalovirus status using the catalog of TCR beta chain sequences. A later analysis assigned V and J genes by comparing TCR nucleotide sequences with IMGT/GENE-DB human TR gene sequences. The TCRdist pipeline was used in a later analysis to assign CDR3 sequences and most-parsimonious VDJ recombination scenarios. In a later analysis, every TCR beta chain was defined by the combination of its CDR3 amino acid sequence and its V-gene family, and reads without a unique V-gene family were dropped. To address suspected cross-contamination and a sequencing artifact, a later analysis removed a few hundred highly shared, low-generation-probability nucleotide sequences. A later analysis calculated a clonal expansion index for each public chain from normalized within-repertoire ranks of inferred template counts. In a later analysis, generation probabilities were computed with a VDJ recombination model fitted to out-of-frame rearrangements, and the resulting probabilities were checked against IGoR. Hypergeometric tests were used in a later analysis to score TCR-TCR, TCR-HLA and TCR-CMV co-occurrence, with a repertoire-size bias correction applied to the TCR pairs. To estimate false discovery rates, a later analysis permuted the HLA or CMV assignments 20 times. In a later analysis, co-occurring TCRs were grouped using DBSCAN, and TCRdist sequence similarity was added for clustering within HLA-allele-positive subsets. Repertoires with fewer than 30,000 or more than 120,000 public chains, plus five repertoires with anomalous nucleotide sharing, were excluded from co-occurrence clustering. TCRdb retrieved this table from immuneACCESS and kept in-frame rearrangements only. Not all clones are present; in checked studies, unresolved V genes account for under half, and no reason is known for the remainder. For V, J and clone size, that table is used; D and trimming come from the DNA. In all, the sample holds about 160,000 clones, and roughly 80% of those were seen once. The top ten constitute around 2% of the sample.

Sequencing was performed on PBMCs. This sequence originates from a female donor in good health and CMV-seronegative.

The CDR3 region: CASRETAGNEKLFF. DNA sequence: TGTGCCAGCAGGGAGACAGCCGGAAATGAAAAACTGTTTTTT. The chain is encoded by TRBV6-1 joined to TRBJ1-4, and possibly TRBD1, on 5 matching bases. For CDR1 and CDR2, the germline V gene lists MNHNS and SASEGT. The trim is 6 bases for V and 5 bases for J, with a gap of 13 bases between the germline ends. Reading from cysteine to phenylalanine, the CDR3 counts 14 amino acids. Only the CDR3 DNA stays, 42 bases, in frame from base 1.